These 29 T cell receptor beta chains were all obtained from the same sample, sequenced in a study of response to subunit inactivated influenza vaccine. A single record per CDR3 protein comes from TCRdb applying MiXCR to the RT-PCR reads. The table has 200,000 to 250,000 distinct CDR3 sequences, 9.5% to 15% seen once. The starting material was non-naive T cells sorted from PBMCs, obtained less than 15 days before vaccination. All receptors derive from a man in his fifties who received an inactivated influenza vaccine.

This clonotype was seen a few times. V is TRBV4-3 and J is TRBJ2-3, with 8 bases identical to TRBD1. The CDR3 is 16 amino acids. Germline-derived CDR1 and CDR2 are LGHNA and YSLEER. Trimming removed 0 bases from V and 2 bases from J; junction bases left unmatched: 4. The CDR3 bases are TGCGCCAGCAGCCAAGAGACAGGGGCTTACACAGATACGCAGTATTTT. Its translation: CASSQETGAYTDTQYF.

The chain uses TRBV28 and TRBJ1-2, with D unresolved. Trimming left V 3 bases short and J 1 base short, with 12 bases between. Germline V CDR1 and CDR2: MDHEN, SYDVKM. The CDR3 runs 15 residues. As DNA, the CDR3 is TGTGCCAGCAGTTTCTCGGGGATTGTTAACTATGGCTACACCTTC. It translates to CASSFSGIVNYGYTF.

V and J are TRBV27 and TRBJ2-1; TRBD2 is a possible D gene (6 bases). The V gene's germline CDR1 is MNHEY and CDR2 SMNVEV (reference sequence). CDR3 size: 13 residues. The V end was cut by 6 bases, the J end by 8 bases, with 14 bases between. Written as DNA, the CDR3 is TGTGCCAGCAGACGGGTAGGAGGGCATGAGCAGTTCTTC. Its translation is CASRRVGGHEQFF.

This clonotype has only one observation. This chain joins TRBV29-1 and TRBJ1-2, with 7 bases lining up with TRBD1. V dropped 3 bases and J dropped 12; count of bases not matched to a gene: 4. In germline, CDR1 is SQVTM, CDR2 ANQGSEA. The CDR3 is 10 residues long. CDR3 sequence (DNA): TGCAGCGTTGATACAGGGGCGAACACCTTC. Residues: CSVDTGANTF.

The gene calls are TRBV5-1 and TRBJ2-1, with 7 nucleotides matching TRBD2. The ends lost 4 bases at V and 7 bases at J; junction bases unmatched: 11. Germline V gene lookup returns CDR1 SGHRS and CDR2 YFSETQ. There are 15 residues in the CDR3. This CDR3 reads CASSLGVGGSNEQFF. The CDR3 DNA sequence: TGCGCCAGCAGCCTTGGGGTCGGCGGGAGTAATGAGCAGTTCTTC.

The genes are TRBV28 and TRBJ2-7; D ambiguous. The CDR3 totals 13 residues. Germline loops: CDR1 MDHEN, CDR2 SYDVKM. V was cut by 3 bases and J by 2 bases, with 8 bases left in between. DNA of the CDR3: TGTGCCAGCAGTTTTCATCAGGCCTACGAGCAGTACTTC. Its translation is CASSFHQAYEQYF. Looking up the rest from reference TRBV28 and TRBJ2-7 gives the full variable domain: DVKVTQSSRYLVKRTGEKVFLECVQDMDHENMFWYRQDPGLGLRLIYFSYDVKMKEKGDIPEGYSVSREKKERFSLILESASTNQTSMYLCASSFHQAYEQYFGPGTRLTVT.

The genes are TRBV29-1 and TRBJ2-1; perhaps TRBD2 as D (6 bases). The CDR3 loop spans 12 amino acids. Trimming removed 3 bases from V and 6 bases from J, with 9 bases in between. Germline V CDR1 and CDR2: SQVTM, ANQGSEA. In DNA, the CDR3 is TGCAGCGTTGATTTGGGGGGCAATGAGCAGTTCTTC. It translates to CSVDLGGNEQFF.

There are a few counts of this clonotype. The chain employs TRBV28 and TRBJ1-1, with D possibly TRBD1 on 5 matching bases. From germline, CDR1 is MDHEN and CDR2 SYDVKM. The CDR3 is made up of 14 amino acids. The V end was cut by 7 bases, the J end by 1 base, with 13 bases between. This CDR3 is CASTFGDGNTEAFF. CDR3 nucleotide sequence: TGTGCCAGCACCTTTGGGGACGGGAACACTGAAGCTTTCTTT.

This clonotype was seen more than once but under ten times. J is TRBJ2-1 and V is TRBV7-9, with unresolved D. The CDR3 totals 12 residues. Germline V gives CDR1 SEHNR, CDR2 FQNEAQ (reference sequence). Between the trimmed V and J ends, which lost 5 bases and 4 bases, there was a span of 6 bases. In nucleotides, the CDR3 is TGTGCCAGCAGCGGACCGTACAATGAGCAGTTCTTC. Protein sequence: CASSGPYNEQFF. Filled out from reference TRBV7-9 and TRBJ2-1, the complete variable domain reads DTGVSQNPRHKITKRGQNVTFRCDPISEHNRLYWYRQTLGQGPEFLTYFQNEAQLEKSRLLSDRFSAERPKGSFSTLEIQRTEQGDSAMYLCASSGPYNEQFFGPGTRLTVL.

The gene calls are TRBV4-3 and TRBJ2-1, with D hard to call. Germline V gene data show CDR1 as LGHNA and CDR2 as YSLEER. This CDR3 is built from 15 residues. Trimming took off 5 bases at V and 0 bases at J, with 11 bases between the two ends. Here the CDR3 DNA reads TGCGCCAGCAGCTTATTCCGGGCCTCCTACAATGAGCAGTTCTTC. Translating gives CASSLFRASYNEQFF.

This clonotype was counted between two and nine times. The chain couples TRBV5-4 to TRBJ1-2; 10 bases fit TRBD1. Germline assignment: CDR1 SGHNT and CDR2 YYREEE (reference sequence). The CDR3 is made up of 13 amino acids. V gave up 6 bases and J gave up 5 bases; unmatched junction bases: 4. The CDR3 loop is CASTGTGVYGYTF. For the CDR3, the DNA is TGTGCCAGCACCGGGACAGGGGTTTATGGCTACACCTTC. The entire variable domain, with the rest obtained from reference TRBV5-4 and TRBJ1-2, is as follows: ETGVTQSPTHLIKTRGQQVTLRCSSQSGHNTVSWYQQALGQGPQFIFQYYREEENGRGNFPPRFSGLQFPNYSSELNVNALELDDSALYLCASTGTGVYGYTFGSGTRLTVV.

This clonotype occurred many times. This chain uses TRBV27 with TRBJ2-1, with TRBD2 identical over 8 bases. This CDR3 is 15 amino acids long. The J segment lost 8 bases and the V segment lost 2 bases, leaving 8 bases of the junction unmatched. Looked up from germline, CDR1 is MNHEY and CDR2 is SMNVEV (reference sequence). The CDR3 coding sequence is TGTGCCAGCAGTTTAGAGACGGGAGGGCCCCATGAGCAGTTCTTC. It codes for CASSLETGGPHEQFF.

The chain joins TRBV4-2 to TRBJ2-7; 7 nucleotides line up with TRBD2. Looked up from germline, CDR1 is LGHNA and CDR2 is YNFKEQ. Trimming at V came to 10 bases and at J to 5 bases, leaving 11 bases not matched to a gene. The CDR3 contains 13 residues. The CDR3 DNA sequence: TGTGCCATCGGTCCCGGGACTACCCACGAGCAGTACTTC. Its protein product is CAIGPGTTHEQYF.

The CDR3 here is CASSPRERETQYF. The CDR3 region has the DNA TGTGCCAGCTCACCAAGAGAGCGAGAGACCCAGTACTTC. This chain uses TRBV18 with TRBJ2-5; D is ambiguous. The ends were cut back, 2 bases at V and 4 bases at J, with 8 bases in the middle. Germline loops: CDR1 KGHSH, CDR2 LQKENI. This CDR3 has 13 amino acids.

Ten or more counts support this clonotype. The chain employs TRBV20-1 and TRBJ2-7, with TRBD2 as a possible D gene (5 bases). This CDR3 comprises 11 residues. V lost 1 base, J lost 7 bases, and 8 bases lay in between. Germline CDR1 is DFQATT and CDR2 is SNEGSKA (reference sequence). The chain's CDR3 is CSARGGWEQYF. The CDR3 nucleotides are TGCAGTGCTAGAGGCGGGTGGGAGCAGTACTTC.

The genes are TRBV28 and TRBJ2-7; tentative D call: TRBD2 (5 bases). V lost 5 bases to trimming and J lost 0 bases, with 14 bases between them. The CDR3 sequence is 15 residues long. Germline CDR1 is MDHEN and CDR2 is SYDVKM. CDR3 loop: CASSTSAGSSYEQYF. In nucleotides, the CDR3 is TGTGCCAGCAGTACATCGGCGGGTAGCTCCTACGAGCAGTACTTC.

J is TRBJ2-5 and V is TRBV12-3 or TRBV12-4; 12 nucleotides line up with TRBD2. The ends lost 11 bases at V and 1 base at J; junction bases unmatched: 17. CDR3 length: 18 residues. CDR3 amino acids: CALRSHSGTSGPQETQYF. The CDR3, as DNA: TGTGCCCTCAGATCCCACTCCGGGACTAGCGGGCCCCAAGAGACCCAGTACTTC.

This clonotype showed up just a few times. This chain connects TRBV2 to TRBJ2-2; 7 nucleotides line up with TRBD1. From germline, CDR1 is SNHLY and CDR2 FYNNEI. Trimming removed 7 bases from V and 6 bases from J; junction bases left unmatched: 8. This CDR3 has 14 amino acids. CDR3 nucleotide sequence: TGTGCCAGCAATCACAGGGGTTTACCCGGGGAGCTGTTTTTT. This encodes CASNHRGLPGELFF.

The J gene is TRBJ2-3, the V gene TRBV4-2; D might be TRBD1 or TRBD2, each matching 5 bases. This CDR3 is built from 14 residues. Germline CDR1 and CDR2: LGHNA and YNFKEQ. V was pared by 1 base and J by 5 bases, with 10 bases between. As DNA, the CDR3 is TGTGCCAGCAGCCAAGCAGGGAGTGGAGATACGCAGTATTTT. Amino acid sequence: CASSQAGSGDTQYF.

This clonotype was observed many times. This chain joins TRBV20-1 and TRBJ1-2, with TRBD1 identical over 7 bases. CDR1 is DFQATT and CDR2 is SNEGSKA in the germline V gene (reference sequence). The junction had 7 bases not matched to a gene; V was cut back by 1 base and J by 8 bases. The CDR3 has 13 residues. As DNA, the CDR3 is TGCAGTGCTAGAGTGTTAGGGGGCGCCGGCTACACCTTC. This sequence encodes CSARVLGGAGYTF.

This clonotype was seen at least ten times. CDR3 sequence (DNA): TGCAGCGTTAAAGGCGGGGCCCATGAAGCTTTCTTT. It is translated as CSVKGGAHEAFF. This chain uses TRBV29-1 with TRBJ1-1, with D possibly matching TRBD1 (5 bases). Per the germline V gene, CDR1 is SQVTM and CDR2 is ANQGSEA. The germline V and J ends were trimmed by 5 bases and 7 bases, with 14 bases remaining between them. This CDR3 has 12 residues.

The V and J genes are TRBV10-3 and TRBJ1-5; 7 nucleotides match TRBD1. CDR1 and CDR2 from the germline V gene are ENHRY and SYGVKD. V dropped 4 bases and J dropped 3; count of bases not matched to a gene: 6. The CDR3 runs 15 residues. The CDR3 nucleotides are TGTGCCATCAGTGCAGACAGGGTGTTCAATCAGCCCCAGCATTTT. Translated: CAISADRVFNQPQHF.

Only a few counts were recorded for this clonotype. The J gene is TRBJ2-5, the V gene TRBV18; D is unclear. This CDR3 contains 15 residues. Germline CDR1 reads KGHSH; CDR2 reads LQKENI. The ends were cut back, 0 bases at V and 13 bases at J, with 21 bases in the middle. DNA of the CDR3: TGTGCCAGCTCACCACCCCAGCCAGCGCCCACGAACCGGTACTTC. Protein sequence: CASSPPQPAPTNRYF.

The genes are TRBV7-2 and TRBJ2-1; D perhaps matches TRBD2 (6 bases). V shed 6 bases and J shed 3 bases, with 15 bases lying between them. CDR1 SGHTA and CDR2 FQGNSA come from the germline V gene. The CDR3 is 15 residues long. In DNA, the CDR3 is TGTGCCAGCAGTTACACCGGGACTGTCTACAATGAGCAGTTCTTC. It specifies CASSYTGTVYNEQFF.

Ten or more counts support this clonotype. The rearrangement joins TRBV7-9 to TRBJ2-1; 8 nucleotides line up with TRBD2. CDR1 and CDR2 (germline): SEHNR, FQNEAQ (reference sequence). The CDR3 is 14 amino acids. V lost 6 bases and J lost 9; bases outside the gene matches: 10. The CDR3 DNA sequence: TGTGCCAGCAGGACCGGGACTAGGGACTCTGAGCAGTTCTTC. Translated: CASRTGTRDSEQFF. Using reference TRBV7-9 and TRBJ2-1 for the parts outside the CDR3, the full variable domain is DTGVSQNPRHKITKRGQNVTFRCDPISEHNRLYWYRQTLGQGPEFLTYFQNEAQLEKSRLLSDRFSAERPKGSFSTLEIQRTEQGDSAMYLCASRTGTRDSEQFFGPGTRLTVL.

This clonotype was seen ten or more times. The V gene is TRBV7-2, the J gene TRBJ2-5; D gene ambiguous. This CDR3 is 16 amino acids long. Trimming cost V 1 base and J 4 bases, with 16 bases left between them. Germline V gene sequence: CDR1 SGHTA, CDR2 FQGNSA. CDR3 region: CASSLGMGLGLETQYF. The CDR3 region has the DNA TGTGCCAGCAGCTTAGGCATGGGTTTAGGCTTAGAGACCCAGTACTTC.

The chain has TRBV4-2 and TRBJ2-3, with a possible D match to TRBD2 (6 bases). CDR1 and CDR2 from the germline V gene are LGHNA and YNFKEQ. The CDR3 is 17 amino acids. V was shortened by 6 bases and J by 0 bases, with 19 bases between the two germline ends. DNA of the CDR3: TGTGCCAGCAGTACCTCTCTGGGGGGAAGTAGCACAGATACGCAGTATTTT. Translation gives CASSTSLGGSSTDTQYF.

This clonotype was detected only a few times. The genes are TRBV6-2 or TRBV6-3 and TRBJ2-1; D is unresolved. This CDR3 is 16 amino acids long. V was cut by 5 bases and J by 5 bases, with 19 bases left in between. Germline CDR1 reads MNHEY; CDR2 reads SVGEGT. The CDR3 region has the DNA TGTGCCAGCAGTCCCCGAGGTGAATCTCCTCACAATGAGCAGTTCTTC. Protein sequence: CASSPRGESPHNEQFF.

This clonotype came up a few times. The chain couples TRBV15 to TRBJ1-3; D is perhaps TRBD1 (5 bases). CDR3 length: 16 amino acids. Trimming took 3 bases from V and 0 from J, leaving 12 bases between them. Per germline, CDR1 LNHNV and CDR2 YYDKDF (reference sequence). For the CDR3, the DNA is TGTGCCACCAGCAGGGGGGACGTCCGCTCTGGAAACACCATATATTTT. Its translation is CATSRGDVRSGNTIYF.